The rows below give T cell receptor beta chains drawn from one sample of a study of blood T cell repertoires in COVID-19. TCRdb's table, derived via immunoSEQ multiplex PCR, lists solely in-frame clones and lacks some. The sample shows 150,000 to 200,000 clones, roughly 87% of them seen only once. The sequenced material came from peripheral blood. The origin of the receptors is a woman in her 70s with COVID-19, enrolled during active disease. Each CDR3 is given with its conserved first and last residue. The D gene is left open where the match is weak. Rows may omit the clone size; those that give it use once, few, many or a size class.

abundance: -
v_gene: TRBV28
j_gene: TRBJ2-1
d_gene: TRBD2
CDR3nt: TGTGCCAGCAGTTCGACTAGCCGAAAACACAATGAGCAGTTCTTC
CDR3aa: CASSSTSRKHNEQFF

abundance: -
v_gene: TRBV7-3
j_gene: TRBJ1-1
d_gene: -
CDR3nt: TGTGCCAGCAGCTTAAGTGGAGCACCAGACACTGAAGCTTTCTTT
CDR3aa: CASSLSGAPDTEAFF

abundance: -
v_gene: TRBV2
j_gene: TRBJ1-2
d_gene: TRBD1
CDR3nt: TGTGCCAGCAGTGAGGCGCCGGGACAGGGGGTATCGAGCTACACCTTC
CDR3aa: CASSEAPGQGVSSYTF

abundance: -
v_gene: TRBV5-6
j_gene: TRBJ2-7
d_gene: TRBD1
CDR3nt: TGTGCCAGCAGCCCGGGGACAGAGCAGTACTACGAGCAGTACTTC
CDR3aa: CASSPGTEQYYEQYF

abundance: few
v_gene: TRBV28
j_gene: TRBJ2-7
d_gene: -
CDR3nt: TGTGCCAGCAGTTCCACAGGCGGCAGTAATTACGAGCAGTACTTC
CDR3aa: CASSSTGGSNYEQYF

abundance: -
v_gene: TRBV12-3/TRBV12-4
j_gene: TRBJ1-2
d_gene: -
CDR3nt: TGTGCCAGCAGTCTATGGACAGCCTATGGCTACACCTTC
CDR3aa: CASSLWTAYGYTF

abundance: -
v_gene: TRBV29-1
j_gene: TRBJ1-2
d_gene: TRBD1
CDR3nt: TGCAGCTCCTCAGGGGGGAGCTATGGCTACACCTTC
CDR3aa: CSSSGGSYGYTF

abundance: -
v_gene: TRBV21-1
j_gene: TRBJ2-7
d_gene: -
CDR3nt: TGTGCCAGCTTGTACAGGGAAGCCGACGAGCAGTACTTC
CDR3aa: CASLYREADEQYF

abundance: -
v_gene: TRBV19
j_gene: TRBJ2-3
d_gene: -
CDR3nt: TGTGCCACCCGGAAGTCGCCTCTAGCGACAGATACGCAGTATTTT
CDR3aa: CATRKSPLATDTQYF

abundance: -
v_gene: TRBV18
j_gene: TRBJ1-6
d_gene: -
CDR3nt: TGTGCCAGCTCACCAATCGGGGATTCACCCCTCCACTTT
CDR3aa: CASSPIGDSPLHF

abundance: -
v_gene: TRBV30
j_gene: TRBJ2-4
d_gene: -
CDR3nt: TGTGCCTGGAGTGGGGACGGGTGGGGGGAAAACATTCAGTACTTC
CDR3aa: CAWSGDGWGENIQYF

abundance: -
v_gene: TRBV5-4
j_gene: TRBJ2-7
d_gene: TRBD2
CDR3nt: TGTGCCAGCAGCGTCACCACTAGCGGGAGTTACGAGCAGTACTTC
CDR3aa: CASSVTTSGSYEQYF

abundance: -
v_gene: TRBV29-1
j_gene: TRBJ2-2
d_gene: TRBD2
CDR3nt: TGCAGCGTGGGGACTAGCAGGGTGGGTCAGGGGGAGCTGTTTTTT
CDR3aa: CSVGTSRVGQGELFF

abundance: -
v_gene: TRBV27
j_gene: TRBJ2-1
d_gene: -
CDR3nt: TGTGCCAGCAGTCCGTGGGGCGGGAGTGGAAGGGGGGAGCAGTTCTTC
CDR3aa: CASSPWGGSGRGEQFF

abundance: -
v_gene: TRBV5-5
j_gene: TRBJ2-7
d_gene: TRBD1
CDR3nt: TGTGCCAGCAGCTTCAGGGGGAATTCCTACGAGCAGTACTTC
CDR3aa: CASSFRGNSYEQYF

abundance: -
v_gene: TRBV15
j_gene: TRBJ2-5
d_gene: -
CDR3nt: TGTGCCACCAGCAGAGATGGGACTCGACCCGGCCAAGAGACCCAGTACTTC
CDR3aa: CATSRDGTRPGQETQYF

abundance: -
v_gene: TRBV5-4
j_gene: TRBJ2-3
d_gene: -
CDR3nt: TGTGCCAGCAGCATCCGACTAGGTCAAAGCACAGATACGCAGTATTTT
CDR3aa: CASSIRLGQSTDTQYF

abundance: -
v_gene: TRBV5-1
j_gene: TRBJ2-1
d_gene: -
CDR3nt: TGCGCCAGCAGCTTGATTAGCAGGGCCTCCTACAATGAGCAGTTCTTC
CDR3aa: CASSLISRASYNEQFF

abundance: -
v_gene: TRBV7-9
j_gene: TRBJ1-2
d_gene: -
CDR3nt: TGTGCCAGCAGCTTATCTCAGGTAGATGGCTACACCTTC
CDR3aa: CASSLSQVDGYTF

abundance: -
v_gene: TRBV5-1
j_gene: TRBJ2-1
d_gene: TRBD1
CDR3nt: TGCGCCAGCAGCATGAGGACAGGGACTGTAGATGAGCAGTTCTTC
CDR3aa: CASSMRTGTVDEQFF

abundance: -
v_gene: TRBV7-2
j_gene: TRBJ2-1
d_gene: -
CDR3nt: TGTGCCAGCCTATGGCGGGGTAGCTCCTACAATGAGCAGTTCTTC
CDR3aa: CASLWRGSSYNEQFF

abundance: few
v_gene: TRBV19
j_gene: TRBJ2-2
d_gene: -
CDR3nt: TGTGCCAGTAGTATAGACGACAGGAACACCGGGGAGCTGTTTTTT
CDR3aa: CASSIDDRNTGELFF

abundance: -
v_gene: TRBV2
j_gene: TRBJ2-3
d_gene: TRBD1
CDR3nt: TGTGCCAGCCGGACAGGCAGCACAGATACGCAGTATTTT
CDR3aa: CASRTGSTDTQYF

abundance: -
v_gene: TRBV19
j_gene: TRBJ1-1
d_gene: -
CDR3nt: TGTGCCAGTAGTAGGGGACTTACAATAGCTAACACTGAAGCTTTCTTT
CDR3aa: CASSRGLTIANTEAFF

abundance: -
v_gene: TRBV10-3
j_gene: TRBJ1-2
d_gene: TRBD1
CDR3nt: TGTGCCATCAGTGAGCCGGACAGGGGTTTAGAGGGCTACACCTTC
CDR3aa: CAISEPDRGLEGYTF

abundance: -
v_gene: TRBV3-1/TRBV3-2
j_gene: TRBJ2-1
d_gene: TRBD2
CDR3nt: TGTGCCAGCAGCCCATACGGGTCTAGCGGGAGGGGGTACAATGAGCAGTTCTTC
CDR3aa: CASSPYGSSGRGYNEQFF

abundance: -
v_gene: TRBV28
j_gene: TRBJ2-7
d_gene: -
CDR3nt: TGTGCCAGCAGGGTTGGGAGCTACGAGCAGTACTTC
CDR3aa: CASRVGSYEQYF

abundance: once
v_gene: TRBV18
j_gene: TRBJ1-1
d_gene: -
CDR3nt: TGTGCCAGCTCACCACCCGGGGGGGTCGGTAATGAAGCTTTCTTT
CDR3aa: CASSPPGGVGNEAFF

abundance: -
v_gene: TRBV2
j_gene: TRBJ1-1
d_gene: -
CDR3nt: TGTGCCAGCACGGGCAGAGGGGCGGGGGCTTTCTTT
CDR3aa: CASTGRGAGAFF

abundance: -
v_gene: TRBV4-3
j_gene: TRBJ2-1
d_gene: TRBD2
CDR3nt: TGCGCCAGCAGCCGGACGACTAGCGGCTACAATGAGCAGTTCTTC
CDR3aa: CASSRTTSGYNEQFF

abundance: once
v_gene: TRBV28
j_gene: TRBJ2-2
d_gene: -
CDR3nt: TGTGCCAGCAGTTCCCCCTCGCGAAACACCGGGGAGCTGTTTTTT
CDR3aa: CASSSPSRNTGELFF

abundance: -
v_gene: TRBV7-3
j_gene: TRBJ2-7
d_gene: -
CDR3nt: TGTGCCAGCAGCTCATACCCAATTATTACTTACTCCTACGAGCAGTACTTC
CDR3aa: CASSSYPIITYSYEQYF

abundance: -
v_gene: TRBV5-1
j_gene: TRBJ1-2
d_gene: TRBD1
CDR3nt: TGCGCCAGCCTAGCCGGGACAGCATCTAACTATGGCTACACCTTC
CDR3aa: CASLAGTASNYGYTF

abundance: few
v_gene: TRBV6-5
j_gene: TRBJ2-5
d_gene: TRBD2
CDR3nt: TGTGCCAGCAGTTGGGGGGGTAGCGGGGTGGGAGAGACCCAGTACTTC
CDR3aa: CASSWGGSGVGETQYF

abundance: -
v_gene: TRBV10-3
j_gene: TRBJ1-5
d_gene: -
CDR3nt: TGTGCCGCAGGTTTAGGGGGAATAGGAAATCAGCCCCAGCATTTT
CDR3aa: CAAGLGGIGNQPQHF

abundance: few
v_gene: TRBV11-2
j_gene: TRBJ2-2
d_gene: -
CDR3nt: TGTGCCAGCAGCTTAGGCGCCAATATAGTATCCGGGGAGCTGTTTTTT
CDR3aa: CASSLGANIVSGELFF

abundance: -
v_gene: TRBV2
j_gene: TRBJ1-2
d_gene: TRBD1
CDR3nt: TGTGCCAGCACGAGACAGGGGGCAGGTGGCTACACCTTC
CDR3aa: CASTRQGAGGYTF

abundance: -
v_gene: TRBV20-1
j_gene: TRBJ2-1
d_gene: TRBD2
CDR3nt: TGCAGTGCTAGTCCGGGAGGGCCTGACGCTGAGCAGTTCTTC
CDR3aa: CSASPGGPDAEQFF

abundance: -
v_gene: TRBV11-3
j_gene: TRBJ2-1
d_gene: TRBD2
CDR3nt: TGTGCCAGCAGCGAGGGAACTAGCGGGCAAGGTTACAATGAGCAGTTCTTC
CDR3aa: CASSEGTSGQGYNEQFF

abundance: -
v_gene: TRBV11-3
j_gene: TRBJ2-7
d_gene: -
CDR3nt: TGTGCCAGCAGCTTAGATAACAGCTACGAGCAGTACTTC
CDR3aa: CASSLDNSYEQYF

abundance: once
v_gene: TRBV10-1
j_gene: TRBJ1-4
d_gene: -
CDR3nt: TGCGCCAGCAGTGCACAGGTTGATGAAAAACTGTTTTTT
CDR3aa: CASSAQVDEKLFF

abundance: -
v_gene: TRBV18
j_gene: TRBJ2-7
d_gene: -
CDR3nt: TGTGCCAGCTCACCGCAGGGTGGGTCCTTCTACGAGCAGTACTTC
CDR3aa: CASSPQGGSFYEQYF

abundance: -
v_gene: TRBV6-5
j_gene: TRBJ2-1
d_gene: TRBD2
CDR3nt: TGTGCCAGCAGGGGCGCGGGAGGGCCTTACAATGAGCAGTTCTTC
CDR3aa: CASRGAGGPYNEQFF

abundance: -
v_gene: TRBV7-2
j_gene: TRBJ2-2
d_gene: TRBD1
CDR3nt: TGTGCCAGCAGCTTAAGGGGGACAGGGTACGCCGGGGAGCTGTTTTTT
CDR3aa: CASSLRGTGYAGELFF

abundance: -
v_gene: TRBV28
j_gene: TRBJ1-1
d_gene: -
CDR3nt: TGTGCCAGCAGTCCCCGGCAGGGGCGGTGGGCTGAAGCTTTCTTT
CDR3aa: CASSPRQGRWAEAFF

abundance: -
v_gene: TRBV5-1
j_gene: TRBJ1-4
d_gene: -
CDR3nt: TGCGCCAGCAGCTTATCAGGGGCTAATGAAAAACTGTTTTTT
CDR3aa: CASSLSGANEKLFF

abundance: -
v_gene: TRBV7-2
j_gene: TRBJ2-5
d_gene: -
CDR3nt: TGTGCCAGCAGCTTAATGCGGATTCAAGAGACCCAGTACTTC
CDR3aa: CASSLMRIQETQYF

abundance: once
v_gene: TRBV6-5
j_gene: TRBJ2-4
d_gene: TRBD2
CDR3nt: TGTGCCAGCTCTGCGGGGGATGTAGCCAAAAACATTCAGTACTTC
CDR3aa: CASSAGDVAKNIQYF

abundance: -
v_gene: TRBV28
j_gene: TRBJ2-4
d_gene: -
CDR3nt: TGTGCCAGCAGTTTATATGCAGGGCAAAACATTCAGTACTTC
CDR3aa: CASSLYAGQNIQYF